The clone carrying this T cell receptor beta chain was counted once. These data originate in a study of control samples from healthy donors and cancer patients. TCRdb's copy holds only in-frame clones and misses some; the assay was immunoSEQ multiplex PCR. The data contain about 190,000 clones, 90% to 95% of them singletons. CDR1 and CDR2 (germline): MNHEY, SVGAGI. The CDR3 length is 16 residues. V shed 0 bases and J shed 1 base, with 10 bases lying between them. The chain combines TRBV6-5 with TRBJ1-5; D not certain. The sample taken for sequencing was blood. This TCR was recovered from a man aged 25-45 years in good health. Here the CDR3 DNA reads TGTGCCAGCAGTTACTCGGCAGGAGGGAGCAATCAGCCCCAGCATTTT. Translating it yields CASSYSAGGSNQPQHF.